Listed here are 27 T cell receptor beta chains from one sample, sequenced in a study of blood T cell repertoires in COVID-19. The data were produced by immunoSEQ multiplex PCR, yet TCRdb's version contains in-frame clones alone and is incomplete. There are approximately 56,000 clones in the sample; around 81% occur only once, and roughly 7.1% lies in the top ten. The material sequenced was peripheral blood. These receptors all stem from a man aged 65-85 years with active COVID-19.

Comments on this clone: The same CDR3 is also encoded by other DNA sequences in this sample. J is TRBJ2-1 and V is TRBV24-1; 9 nucleotides agree with TRBD2. V trimming: 10 bases; J trimming: 8 bases; junction bases outside the gene matches: 8. Per the germline V gene, CDR1 is KGHDR and CDR2 is SFDVKD. The CDR3 is made up of 13 amino acids. Here the CDR3 DNA reads TGTGCCACTGGGACTAGCATGGGCGATGAGCAGTTCTTC. This codes for CATGTSMGDEQFF.

In nucleotides, the CDR3 is TGTGCCAGTAGTCCGGGGATGAGTTATTATGGGACCCAGTACTTC. Its protein product is CASSPGMSYYGTQYF. The chain employs TRBV19 and TRBJ2-5, with D possibly TRBD2 on 5 matching bases. The germline CDR1 and CDR2 sequences are LNHDA and SQIVND (reference sequence). CDR3 length: 15 amino acids. Trimming removed 5 bases from V and 7 bases from J, with 20 bases in between.

V is TRBV18 and J is TRBJ2-5; TRBD1 matches at 7 bases. CDR1 and CDR2 from the germline V gene are KGHSH and LQKENI. Germline trimming cut 2 bases from V and 5 bases from J; bases unmatched to any gene: 8. This CDR3 has 15 amino acids. CDR3 protein: CASSPVGQLKETQYF. The CDR3 coding sequence is TGTGCCAGCTCACCAGTGGGACAGCTCAAGGAGACCCAGTACTTC.

J is TRBJ2-1 and V is TRBV6-5; tentative D call: TRBD2 (5 bases). Looked up from germline, CDR1 is MNHEY and CDR2 is SVGAGI. The CDR3 sequence is 13 residues long. Between the trimmed V and J ends, which lost 11 bases and 10 bases, there was a span of 21 bases. This CDR3 is CAASPSPPHEQFF. The CDR3 nucleotides read TGTGCCGCCTCACCTAGCCCCCCCCACGAGCAGTTCTTC.

This rearrangement joins TRBV29-1 to TRBJ2-5, with D possibly being TRBD2 (6 bases). V lost 5 bases to trimming and J lost 5 bases, with 15 bases between them. This CDR3 is 13 amino acids long. The V gene's germline CDR1 is SQVTM and CDR2 ANQGSEA. The CDR3 DNA sequence: TGCAGCGTTCTGCCTAGCGCGGGGGAGACCCAGTACTTC. Its translation: CSVLPSAGETQYF. The variable domain in full, with the rest retrieved from reference TRBV29-1 and TRBJ2-5, is SAVISQKPSRDICQRGTSLTIQCQVDSQVTMMFWYRQQPGQSLTLIATANQGSEATYESGFVIDKFPISRPNLTFSTLTVSNMSPEDSSIYLCSVLPSAGETQYFGPGTRLLVL.

V usage is TRBV6-6 and J usage is TRBJ2-7, with D tentatively TRBD1 (7 bases). Deletions cut 7 bases from V and 5 bases from J, with 15 bases between. The CDR3 totals 13 residues. The germline CDR1 and CDR2 sequences are MNHNY and SVGAGI (reference sequence). In DNA, the CDR3 is TGTGCCAGCAATCCAGGGGGAGGAGACGAGCAGTACTTC. It translates to CASNPGGGDEQYF.

In its sample, this clone was seen once. V gene TRBV2 combines with J gene TRBJ2-3; D perhaps matches TRBD2 (6 bases). The CDR3 contains 14 residues. Deletions cut 7 bases from V and 9 bases from J, with 20 bases between. Germline CDR1 is SNHLY and CDR2 is FYNNEI. CDR3 sequence reads: CASILAGIIQTQYF. In DNA form, the CDR3 reads TGTGCCAGCATCCTGGCGGGGATTATACAAACGCAGTATTTT.

This clone has a single count. The chain carries TRBV19 and TRBJ2-2; D gene unclear. Germline values: CDR1 LNHDA, CDR2 SQIVND (reference sequence). V was cut by 6 bases and J by 7 bases, with 6 bases left in between. The CDR3 extends over 11 amino acids. The CDR3: CASRTFGELFF. The DNA for the CDR3 is TGTGCCAGTAGAACATTCGGGGAGCTGTTTTTT.

The gene calls are TRBV6-4 and TRBJ2-1; 11 positions match TRBD2. After removal of 4 bases from V and 8 bases from J, the junction contained 10 bases not matched to a gene. The CDR3 spans 16 residues. Germline CDR1 reads MRHNA; CDR2 reads SNTAGT. The DNA for the CDR3 is TGTGCCAGCAGTGTGAGTAGCGGGGGGGCTGGCGATGAGCAGTTCTTC. Encoded protein: CASSVSSGGAGDEQFF.

This clone was seen only once. V usage is TRBV4-1 and J usage is TRBJ2-1, with D perhaps TRBD1 (5 bases). Germline lookup yields CDR1 MGHRA and CDR2 YSYEKL. V lost 1 base to trimming and J lost 0 bases, with 13 bases between them. This CDR3 spans 17 amino acids. CDR3 coding DNA: TGCGCCAGCAGCCAAGGAAGAGCAGGGAACTCCTACAATGAGCAGTTCTTC. Translation gives CASSQGRAGNSYNEQFF.

This sequence joins TRBV27 and TRBJ1-1; weak D call: TRBD1 (5 bases). Germline loops: CDR1 MNHEY, CDR2 SMNVEV (reference sequence). This CDR3 contains 15 residues. V was trimmed by 5 bases and J by 0 bases, leaving 13 bases between them. The DNA of the CDR3 is TGTGCCAGCAGTCCCCTAGGGGTATTGAACACTGAAGCTTTCTTT. Protein product: CASSPLGVLNTEAFF.

This chain links TRBV12-2 with TRBJ1-5; the table names TRBD1, a call not compared with the DNA. TRBV12-2 is listed as a pseudogene. This CDR3 contains 15 residues. CDR3 residues: CASRPQGASNQPQHF. DNA of the CDR3: TGTGCAAGTCGCCCACAGGGGGCGAGCAATCAGCCCCAGCATTTT.

This chain links TRBV6-4 with TRBJ2-2, with TRBD1 identical over 7 bases. The CDR3 covers 17 residues. The V gene's germline CDR1 is MRHNA and CDR2 SNTAGT. V shed 3 bases and J 4 bases; nucleotides not matched to a gene: 11. CDR3 loop: CASSEVPGQFSTGELFF. In nucleotides, the CDR3 is TGTGCCAGCAGTGAAGTCCCGGGACAGTTTAGCACCGGGGAGCTGTTTTTT.

This clone has only one observation. The rearrangement joins TRBV30 to TRBJ1-6, with a weak D call TRBD1 (5 bases). This CDR3 is built from 14 residues. The germline V gene encodes CDR1 GTSNPN and CDR2 SVGIG (reference sequence). With 3 bases removed from V and 4 bases from J, the gap between germline ends came to 10 bases. The CDR3, as DNA: TGTGCCTGGAGGCTGACAGTATATAATTCACCCCTCCACTTT. Protein sequence: CAWRLTVYNSPLHF. The whole variable domain, remainder taken from reference TRBV30 and TRBJ1-6, is SQTIHQWPATLVQPVGSPLSLECTVEGTSNPNLYWYRQAAGRGLQLLFYSVGIGQISSEVPQNLSASRPQDRQFILSSKKLLLSDSGFYLCAWRLTVYNSPLHFGNGTRLTVT.

The chain carries TRBV11-2 and TRBJ2-7; a weak D match, TRBD1 (5 bases). The V gene's germline CDR1 is SGHAT and CDR2 FQNNGV. Trimming removed 1 base at V and 1 base at J, with 8 bases between. The CDR3 extends over 14 amino acids. CDR3 nucleotide sequence: TGTGCCAGCAGCTTAGGACAGCCATCCTACGAGCAGTACTTC. Its translation is CASSLGQPSYEQYF.

The chain carries TRBV24-1 and TRBJ2-7; the D is unclear. This CDR3 has 13 amino acids. Trimming stripped 5 bases from V and 6 bases from J, with 13 bases between. The V gene's germline CDR1 is KGHDR and CDR2 SFDVKD. The CDR3 is CATSGSFGPEQYF. The CDR3 DNA reads as TGTGCCACCAGTGGGTCCTTTGGGCCCGAGCAGTACTTC.

J is TRBJ1-1 and V is TRBV12-3 or TRBV12-4; possibly TRBD1 for D (5 bases). Between the trimmed V and J ends, which lost 5 bases and 5 bases, there was a span of 9 bases. This CDR3 is 12 amino acids long. CDR3 residues: CASSPRGTEAFF. The DNA of the CDR3 is TGTGCCAGCAGTCCACGGGGGACTGAAGCTTTCTTT.

The rearrangement links TRBV6-4 to TRBJ1-5, with a weak D call TRBD1 (5 bases). Trimming stripped 0 bases from V and 4 bases from J, with 19 bases between. The CDR3 runs 18 residues. Germline V gene lookup returns CDR1 MRHNA and CDR2 SNTAGT. The CDR3 reads CASSDSKGTWEVNQPQHF. CDR3 in DNA: TGTGCCAGCAGTGACTCGAAGGGGACCTGGGAGGTGAATCAGCCCCAGCATTTT.

J is TRBJ2-7 and V is TRBV29-1; a weak D match, TRBD1 (6 bases). This CDR3 contains 14 residues. Per the germline V gene, CDR1 is SQVTM and CDR2 is ANQGSEA. V lost 3 bases and J 3 bases, leaving 15 bases between the germline ends. The CDR3 coding sequence is TGCAGCGTTGACTCGACAGGCCCAGGCTACGAGCAGTACTTC. Translation: CSVDSTGPGYEQYF.

The chain carries TRBV7-2 and TRBJ2-1; TRBD2 matches at 11 bases. CDR3 length: 14 residues. The V and J ends lost 5 bases and 10 bases, in that order; junction bases with no gene match: 7. The germline CDR1 and CDR2 sequences are SGHTA and FQGNSA. CDR3 protein: CASSPSWTSGEQFF. CDR3 sequence (DNA): TGTGCCAGCAGCCCTTCGTGGACTAGCGGGGAGCAGTTCTTC.

The J gene is TRBJ2-5, the V gene TRBV24-1; 10 bases are shared with TRBD1. The CDR3 consists of 15 residues. Per the germline V gene, CDR1 is KGHDR and CDR2 is SFDVKD. J was trimmed by 4 bases and V by 4 bases; bases with no gene match: 5. In DNA, the CDR3 is TGTGCCACCAGTGACACCGGGACAGGGGTAGAGACCCAGTACTTC. Translation gives CATSDTGTGVETQYF.

This chain uses TRBV4-1 with TRBJ1-1; D is ambiguous. Per the germline V gene, CDR1 is MGHRA and CDR2 is YSYEKL. The V gene lost 1 base and the J gene lost 1 base, with 7 bases spanning the gap. The CDR3 contains 14 residues. For the CDR3, the DNA is TGCGCCAGCAGCCAAGGAGGATCGAACACTGAAGCTTTCTTT. This codes for CASSQGGSNTEAFF.

The chain links TRBV15 to TRBJ1-3; D uncertain. Trimming took 3 bases from V and 4 from J, leaving 7 bases between them. This CDR3 is built from 13 residues. Germline V gene sequence: CDR1 LNHNV, CDR2 YYDKDF (reference sequence). The CDR3 nucleotides are TGTGCCACCAGCAGCCACAGAGGAAACACCATATATTTT. It specifies CATSSHRGNTIYF.

The V and J genes are TRBV13 and TRBJ2-2, with 7 bases aligning to TRBD1. V trimming: 5 bases; J trimming: 0 bases; junction bases outside the gene matches: 6. This CDR3 spans 16 amino acids. CDR1 PRHDT and CDR2 FYEKMQ come from the germline V gene (reference sequence). CDR3 in DNA: TGTGCCAGCAGCCCCCAGGGGGAACCGAACACCGGGGAGCTGTTTTTT. It yields the protein CASSPQGEPNTGELFF.

The chain couples TRBV7-6 to TRBJ2-6; maybe TRBD2 (5 bases). The V end was cut by 8 bases, the J end by 0 bases, with 14 bases between. In germline, CDR1 is SGHVS, CDR2 FNYEAQ. The CDR3 is 16 residues long. As DNA, the CDR3 is TGTGCCAGCCGACCCGGAGGACTCTCTGGGGCCAACGTCCTGACTTTC. It yields the protein CASRPGGLSGANVLTF. Filled out from reference TRBV7-6 and TRBJ2-6, the complete variable domain reads GAGVSQSPRYKVTKRGQDVALRCDPISGHVSLYWYRQALGQGPEFLTYFNYEAQQDKSGLPNDRFSAERPEGSISTLTIQRTEQRDSAMYRCASRPGGLSGANVLTFGAGSRLTVL.

J is TRBJ2-7 and V is TRBV5-6; 8 bases agree with TRBD1. The CDR3 is made up of 17 amino acids. Germline lookup yields CDR1 SGHDT and CDR2 YYEEEE. V shed 0 bases, J shed 6 bases, and the junction held 14 bases outside the gene matches. CDR3 DNA: TGTGCCAGCAGCTTGGGCCCCTACGACCTCAGGGGGCGCGAGCAGTACTTC. This gives the protein CASSLGPYDLRGREQYF.

The V and J genes are TRBV7-2 and TRBJ1-3; TRBD1 matches at 7 bases. CDR3 length: 17 amino acids. Unmatched junction bases numbered 10, after V lost 5 bases and J lost 0 bases. Germline loops: CDR1 SGHTA, CDR2 FQGNSA. CDR3 nucleotide sequence: TGTGCCAGCAGCAACCGGGACAGACACCTCTCTGGAAACACCATATATTTT. This sequence encodes CASSNRDRHLSGNTIYF.